The clone carrying this T cell receptor beta chain was picked up a small number of times. Its antigen is currently unknown. Trimming took 3 bases from V and 3 from J, leaving 9 bases between them. The CDR3 runs to 13 residues. CDR1 is SGDLS, CDR2 YYNGEE, per germline. Assay: immunoSEQ multiplex PCR; the TCRdb copy retains only in-frame clones and omits some. The repertoire includes 2,500 or so clones, nearly 50% of them detected once, and just under 55% sits in the top ten. This specimen belongs to a study of STAT3 mutations in large granular lymphocyte leukemia. About the study: Roughly half of the longitudinally sequenced T-LGLL patients carried detectable canonical activating STAT3 mutations. Study results and caveats: Every T-cell large granular lymphocyte leukemia patient had at least one immunodominant TCR beta clonotype.

Source material: peripheral blood mononuclear cells. The clonotype comes from a man aged 55 to 70 with T-cell large granular lymphocyte leukemia. Some clones in this sample may be carry-over from other donors' samples. V and J are TRBV9 and TRBJ1-2; D is ambiguous. The CDR3 DNA sequence: TGTGCCAGCAGCGCCCCCAGGTACTATGGCTACACCTTC. Translation: CASSAPRYYGYTF.